This T cell receptor beta chain is drawn from a study of T cells after yellow fever vaccination. UMIs were added to TCR cDNA along with a universal primer site when it was made by 5'RACE template switching. Using its own MiXCR run on the 5' RACE reads, TCRdb lists one record per CDR3 protein. The sample shows some 150,000 distinct CDR3 sequences, 8% to 13% of them seen only once. Study observations and caveats: Abundant contaminating clonotypes from the bulk population could appear in FACS-sorted repertoires.

At least ten counts were recorded for this clonotype. Its antigen remains unidentified. Germline lookup yields CDR1 SGHRS and CDR2 YFSETQ. Trimming took 2 bases from V and 0 from J; bases not matched to a gene: 12. The CDR3 is made up of 19 amino acids. This sequence originates from a man younger than 35 who received the YFV17D yellow fever vaccine. The sequencing used CD8+ T cells sorted from PBMCs, collected 15 days after the yellow fever booster vaccination. This chain joins TRBV5-1 and TRBJ2-3; 10 nucleotides agree with TRBD2. CDR3 nucleotide sequence: TGCGCCAGCAGCTTCTCCCGAGTTAGCGGGGGGCCTAGCACAGATACGCAGTATTTT. It is translated as CASSFSRVSGGPSTDTQYF.